This T cell receptor (beta chain) was identified in a study of T cell responses to AZD1222 COVID-19 vaccine. Study-level points and caveats: Increases in Spike-specific TCR breadth and depth were seen after two AZD1222 doses. Clonal diversity may have been underestimated in mostly white British donors.

Of note for this clone: Its antigen is undetermined.

Clones were read by immunoSEQ multiplex PCR, and TCRdb kept only the in-frame ones, dropping some. Counted here are roughly 60,000 clones, around 84% occurring once; the ten biggest clones make up 20%. Deletions cut 4 bases from V and 7 bases from J, with 16 bases between. Per the germline V gene, CDR1 is LGHDT and CDR2 is YNNKEL (reference sequence). The CDR3 is 14 residues long. The source was peripheral blood, collected on day 0 of AZD1222 vaccination. The clonotype was recovered from an adult in good health. This chain joins TRBV3-1 (or the pseudogene TRBV3-2) and TRBJ1-1; D possibly corresponds to TRBD1 (6 bases). The CDR3 DNA follows: TGTGCCAGCAGCCCCCTTTCAGGGGTAGGTGAAGCTTTCTTT. Translating it yields CASSPLSGVGEAFF.